A single sample gave rise to the 3 T cell receptor beta chains below, sequenced in a study of graft-versus-host responses after intestinal transplantation. Here immunoSEQ multiplex PCR was the method, and the copy in TCRdb shows in-frame clones only, minus some. The repertoire holds just under 100,000 clones, with over 75% as singletons. The material was PBMCs, obtained 450 to 480 days after intestinal transplant. These receptors all come from a human patient who received an intestinal transplant, so some T cells may come from the graft donor.

This chain uses TRBV6-5 with TRBJ1-1; a weak D match, TRBD1 (5 bases). CDR1 is MNHEY, CDR2 SVGAGI, per germline. The V end was cut by 5 bases, the J end by 4 bases, with 11 bases between. The CDR3 is made up of 13 amino acids. The CDR3 DNA follows: TGTGCCAGCAGTGTGATTGGGGGCACTGAAGCTTTCTTT. Its translation is CASSVIGGTEAFF.

This clone was seen only once. V gene TRBV6-5 combines with J gene TRBJ2-1; D not resolved. Germline lookup yields CDR1 MNHEY and CDR2 SVGAGI. CDR3 length: 13 residues. The ends were cut back, 3 bases at V and 8 bases at J, with 11 bases in the middle. The CDR3 sequence is CASSYLDTDEQFF. In nucleotides, the CDR3 is TGTGCCAGCAGTTATTTGGATACGGATGAGCAGTTCTTC.

The CDR3 DNA is TGTGCCAGTAGCTTCCGGCGGAATATGCCCCAGCATTTT. Residues: CASSFRRNMPQHF. This chain joins TRBV19 and TRBJ1-5, with D unresolved. Germline lookup yields CDR1 LNHDA and CDR2 SQIVND (reference sequence). CDR3 size: 13 residues. Trimming removed 6 bases from V and 9 bases from J, with 15 bases in between.